Listed below are T cell receptor beta chains from one sample, sequenced in a study of post-analysis software for immune sequencing data. TCRdb re-called the PCR reads with MiXCR, one entry per CDR3 protein. This table holds about 820,000 distinct CDR3 sequences, approximately 53% found once. The sample was blood. Receptors were obtained from a girl between 5 and 17 years old with multiple sclerosis. CDR3s include the opening cysteine and the closing phenylalanine or tryptophan. D genes are given only for firm matches. Clone size is not always given. Where it is, it says once, few, many or a class for expanded clones.

clone_size | j_call | cdr3_length | d_call | v_call | cdr3_nt | cdr3_aa
. | TRBJ2-7 | 16 | TRBD2 | TRBV7-8 | TGTGCCAGCAGCTTAGAGAGCGGGGGGGCAACCTACGAGCAGTACTTC | CASSLESGGATYEQYF
. | TRBJ2-1 | 14 | . | TRBV29-1 | TGCAGCGTTGATGCGGGATGGGGTTACAATGAGCAGTTCTTC | CSVDAGWGYNEQFF
few | TRBJ2-7 | 13 | . | TRBV20-1 | TGCAGTGCTAGTGAGGGCTTGCGCTACGAGCAGTACTTC | CSASEGLRYEQYF
. | TRBJ2-3 | 16 | TRBD2 | TRBV10-2 | TGCGCCAGCAGTGATGTGTTGACTAGCTTTCCAGATACGCAGTATTTT | CASSDVLTSFPDTQYF
once | TRBJ2-5 | 15 | TRBD2 | TRBV29-1 | TGCAGCGTTGAAGAATTGCAGGGAGGGACAGAGACCCAGTACTTC | CSVEELQGGTETQYF
few | TRBJ1-2 | 15 | TRBD1 | TRBV5-1 | TGCGCCAGCAGCAGTCCGGGACAGGGTTTCGGTGGCTACACCTTC | CASSSPGQGFGGYTF
. | TRBJ2-3 | 15 | TRBD1 | TRBV20-1 | TGCAGTGCTAACACACAGGGGGCGTATTCAGATACGCAGTATTTT | CSANTQGAYSDTQYF
once | TRBJ2-7 | 13 | . | TRBV29-1 | TGCAGCGCTAAAGGACTACTAACCTACGAGCAGTACTTC | CSAKGLLTYEQYF
few | TRBJ2-3 | 14 | . | TRBV6-1 | TGTGCCAGCAGTATCTATTCCGGTACAGATACGCAGTATTTT | CASSIYSGTDTQYF
. | TRBJ2-4 | 15 | . | TRBV18 | TGTGCCAGCTCACCATACCGGGCAGCGGAAAACATTCAGTACTTC | CASSPYRAAENIQYF
. | TRBJ2-7 | 15 | TRBD2 | TRBV7-2 | TGTGCCAGCAGCATTAGCGGGGGCCCTGGGTACGAGCAGTACTTC | CASSISGGPGYEQYF
. | TRBJ2-1 | 16 | . | TRBV7-2 | TGTGCCAGCAGCTTAACCCGAGTCCCGCAATACAATGAGCAGTTCTTC | CASSLTRVPQYNEQFF
. | TRBJ2-7 | 16 | TRBD2 | TRBV5-1 | TGCGCCAGCAGCTTAAGAGGACTAGCGGGAGTAGACGAGCAGTACTTC | CASSLRGLAGVDEQYF
. | TRBJ1-5 | 13 | TRBD1 | TRBV2 | TGTGCCAGCAGAGAGACAGGGAAACAGCCCCAGCATTTT | CASRETGKQPQHF
. | TRBJ1-2 | 15 | TRBD1 | TRBV12-3/TRBV12-4 | TGTGCCAGCAGTAGGCCGGGACAGGGGGCGAGGGGCTACACCTTC | CASSRPGQGARGYTF
. | TRBJ2-1 | 14 | TRBD2 | TRBV7-9 | TGTGCCAGCAGTCAACTAGCGGGAGGGCCAGGGGAGTTCTTC | CASSQLAGGPGEFF
. | TRBJ2-7 | 18 | TRBD1 | TRBV3-1 | TGTGCCAGCAGCCAAGGGTGGTCCGGACAGGGGTTTGGCTACGAGCAGTACTTC | CASSQGWSGQGFGYEQYF
. | TRBJ2-1 | 13 | TRBD2 | TRBV20-1 | TGTCCTAGCGGGAGAGGGTCCTACAATGAGCAGTTCTTC | CPSGRGSYNEQFF
. | TRBJ2-1 | 15 | . | TRBV5-1 | TGCGCCAGCACCTCTAGGACATCCTCCTACAATGAGCAGTTCTTC | CASTSRTSSYNEQFF
. | TRBJ2-1 | 15 | . | TRBV12-3/TRBV12-4 | TGTGCCAGCAGCCTGTCCGTTGTGTTGGGCGATGAGCAGTTCTTC | CASSLSVVLGDEQFF
. | TRBJ1-2 | 13 | TRBD1 | TRBV20-1 | TGCAGTGCTAGAGTGGAGACAGGGATGGGCTACACCTTC | CSARVETGMGYTF
few | TRBJ2-7 | 13 | . | TRBV29-1 | TGCAGCGTTGACTTGGGGGGCTCCTACGAGCAGTACTTC | CSVDLGGSYEQYF
few | TRBJ2-7 | 16 | TRBD2 | TRBV20-1 | TGCAGTGCTAGAGACCCCGTCAGGGCGGGAGCGCGCGAGCAGTACTTC | CSARDPVRAGAREQYF
. | TRBJ2-3 | 13 | . | TRBV29-1 | TGCAGCGCTGGCCCGACAGGCACAGATACGCAGTATTTT | CSAGPTGTDTQYF
. | TRBJ2-2 | 16 | . | TRBV6-5 | TGTGCCAGCAGCCGCCCATCGGGACGCCACACCGGGGAGCTGTTTTTT | CASSRPSGRHTGELFF
. | TRBJ2-3 | 13 | . | TRBV20-1 | TGCAGTGCTAGAGGGCAGGGGCTCGATACGCAGTATTTT | CSARGQGLDTQYF
few | TRBJ1-2 | 14 | TRBD1 | TRBV10-2 | TGCGCCAGCAGTGAAGGGAACAGGGGAATTGGCTACACCTTC | CASSEGNRGIGYTF
. | TRBJ2-1 | 13 | TRBD2 | TRBV12-3/TRBV12-4 | TGTGCCAGCAGCCTAGCGGAAAGAGGTGAGCAGTTCTTC | CASSLAERGEQFF
. | TRBJ2-7 | 14 | TRBD2 | TRBV6-2/TRBV6-3 | TGTGCCAGCAGTAGCGGGGGGGCGACCTACGAGCAGTACTTC | CASSSGGATYEQYF